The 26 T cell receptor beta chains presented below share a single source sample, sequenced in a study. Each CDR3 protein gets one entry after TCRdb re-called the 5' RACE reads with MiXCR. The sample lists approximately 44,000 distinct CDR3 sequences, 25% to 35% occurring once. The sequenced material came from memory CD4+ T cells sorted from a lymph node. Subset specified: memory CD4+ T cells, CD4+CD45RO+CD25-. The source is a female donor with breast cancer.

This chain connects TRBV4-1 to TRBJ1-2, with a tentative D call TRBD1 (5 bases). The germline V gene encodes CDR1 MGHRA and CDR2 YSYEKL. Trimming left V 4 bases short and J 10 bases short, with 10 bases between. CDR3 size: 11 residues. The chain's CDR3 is CASSLQGVYTF. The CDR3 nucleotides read TGCGCCAGCAGCCTCCAAGGGGTCTACACCTTC.

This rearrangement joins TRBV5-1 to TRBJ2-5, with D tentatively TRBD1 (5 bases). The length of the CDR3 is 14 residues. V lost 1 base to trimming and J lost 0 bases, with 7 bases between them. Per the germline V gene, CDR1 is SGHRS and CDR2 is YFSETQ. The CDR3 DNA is TGCGCCAGCAGCTTGATGACAGACCAAGAGACCCAGTACTTC. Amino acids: CASSLMTDQETQYF.

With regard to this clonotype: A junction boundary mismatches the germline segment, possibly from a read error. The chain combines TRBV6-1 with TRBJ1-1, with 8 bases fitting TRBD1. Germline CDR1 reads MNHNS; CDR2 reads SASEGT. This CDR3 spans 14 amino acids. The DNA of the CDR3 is TGTACCAGCAGTAAACAGGGGGGGAACACTGAAGCTTTCTTT. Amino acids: CTSSKQGGNTEAFF.

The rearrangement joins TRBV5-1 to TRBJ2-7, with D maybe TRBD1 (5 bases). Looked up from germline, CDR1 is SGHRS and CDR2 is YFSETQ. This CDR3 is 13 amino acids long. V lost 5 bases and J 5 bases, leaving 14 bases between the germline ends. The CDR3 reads CASSRAGNHEQYF. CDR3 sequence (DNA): TGCGCCAGCAGTCGGGCAGGGAACCACGAGCAGTACTTC.

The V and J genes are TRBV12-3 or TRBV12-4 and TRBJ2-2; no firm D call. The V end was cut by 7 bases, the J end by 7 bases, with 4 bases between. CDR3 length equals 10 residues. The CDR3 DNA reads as TGTGCCAGCATGATCGGGGAGCTGTTTTTT. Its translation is CASMIGELFF.

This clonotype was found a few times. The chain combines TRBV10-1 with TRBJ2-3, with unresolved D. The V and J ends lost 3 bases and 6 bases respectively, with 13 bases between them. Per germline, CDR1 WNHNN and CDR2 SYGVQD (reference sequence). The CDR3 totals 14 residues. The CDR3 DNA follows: TGCGCCAGCAGTGACCCACGGACGTCGGATACGCAGTATTTT. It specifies CASSDPRTSDTQYF.

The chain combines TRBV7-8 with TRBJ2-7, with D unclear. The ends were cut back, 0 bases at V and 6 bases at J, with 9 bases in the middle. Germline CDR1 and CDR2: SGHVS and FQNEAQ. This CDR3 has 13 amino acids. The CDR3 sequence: CASSLALPGEQYF. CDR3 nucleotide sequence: TGTGCCAGCAGCTTAGCGCTTCCGGGCGAGCAGTACTTC. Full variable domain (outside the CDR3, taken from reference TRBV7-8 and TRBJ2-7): GAGVSQSPRYKVAKRGQDVALRCDPISGHVSLFWYQQALGQGPEFLTYFQNEAQLDKSGLPSDRFFAERPEGSVSTLKIQRTQQEDSAVYLCASSLALPGEQYFGPGTRLTVT.

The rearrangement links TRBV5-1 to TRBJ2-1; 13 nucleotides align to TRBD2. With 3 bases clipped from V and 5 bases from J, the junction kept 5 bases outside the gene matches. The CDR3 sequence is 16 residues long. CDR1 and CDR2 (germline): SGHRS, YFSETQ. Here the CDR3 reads CASSSLAGGSNNEQFF. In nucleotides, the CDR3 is TGCGCCAGCAGCTCACTAGCGGGAGGGTCAAACAATGAGCAGTTCTTC.

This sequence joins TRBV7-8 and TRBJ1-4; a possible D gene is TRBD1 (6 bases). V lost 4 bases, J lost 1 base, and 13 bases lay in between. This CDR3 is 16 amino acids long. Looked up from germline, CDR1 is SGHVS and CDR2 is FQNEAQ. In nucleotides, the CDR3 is TGTGCCAGCAGCTCACAGGGTCAAGGAACTAATGAAAAACTGTTTTTT. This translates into CASSSQGQGTNEKLFF.

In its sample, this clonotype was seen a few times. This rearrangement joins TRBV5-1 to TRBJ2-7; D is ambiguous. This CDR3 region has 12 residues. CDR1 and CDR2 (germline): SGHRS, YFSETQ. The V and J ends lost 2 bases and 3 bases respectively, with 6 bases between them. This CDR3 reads CASSFDGYEQYF. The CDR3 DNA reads TGCGCCAGCAGCTTCGACGGCTACGAGCAGTACTTC.

CDR3 sequence reads: CASREMVSTDTQYF. The CDR3, as DNA: TGCGCCAGCAGGGAAATGGTTAGCACAGATACGCAGTATTTT. V is TRBV5-1 and J is TRBJ2-3; no firm D call. Germline V gene data show CDR1 as SGHRS and CDR2 as YFSETQ. The CDR3 covers 14 residues. V was shortened by 5 bases and J by 0 bases, with 10 bases between the two germline ends.

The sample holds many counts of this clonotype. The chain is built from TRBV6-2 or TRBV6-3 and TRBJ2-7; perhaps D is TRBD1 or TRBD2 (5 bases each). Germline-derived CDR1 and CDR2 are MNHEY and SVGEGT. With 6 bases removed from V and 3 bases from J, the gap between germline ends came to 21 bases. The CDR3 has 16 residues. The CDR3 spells CASSRSERGAGYEQYF. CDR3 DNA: TGTGCCAGCAGCAGAAGTGAGAGAGGGGCGGGCTACGAGCAGTACTTC.

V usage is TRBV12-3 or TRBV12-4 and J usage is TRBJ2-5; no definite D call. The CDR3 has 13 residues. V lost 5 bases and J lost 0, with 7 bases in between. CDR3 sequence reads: CASSTSHQETQYF. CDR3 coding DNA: TGTGCCAGCAGTACAAGCCACCAAGAGACCCAGTACTTC.

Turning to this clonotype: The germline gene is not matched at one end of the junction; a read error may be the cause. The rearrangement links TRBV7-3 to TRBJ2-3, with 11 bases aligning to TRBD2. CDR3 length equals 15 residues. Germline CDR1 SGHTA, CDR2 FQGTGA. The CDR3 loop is CAGSLWASGRDTQYF. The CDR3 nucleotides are TGTGCCGGCAGCCTATGGGCTAGCGGGAGGGATACGCAGTATTTT.

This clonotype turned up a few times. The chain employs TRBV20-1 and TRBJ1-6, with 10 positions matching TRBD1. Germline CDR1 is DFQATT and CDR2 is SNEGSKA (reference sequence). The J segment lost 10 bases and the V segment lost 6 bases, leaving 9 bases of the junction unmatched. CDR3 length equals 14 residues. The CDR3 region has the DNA TGCAGTGCCACAAGACAGGGGGCAAGATCACCCCTCCACTTT. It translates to CSATRQGARSPLHF.

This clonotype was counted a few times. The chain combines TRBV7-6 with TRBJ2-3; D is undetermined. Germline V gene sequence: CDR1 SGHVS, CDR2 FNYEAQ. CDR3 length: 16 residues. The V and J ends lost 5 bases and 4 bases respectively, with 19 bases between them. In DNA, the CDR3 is TGTGCCAGCAGCCAAAGCACTCCCGACGGTTCAGATACGCAGTATTTT. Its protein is CASSQSTPDGSDTQYF.

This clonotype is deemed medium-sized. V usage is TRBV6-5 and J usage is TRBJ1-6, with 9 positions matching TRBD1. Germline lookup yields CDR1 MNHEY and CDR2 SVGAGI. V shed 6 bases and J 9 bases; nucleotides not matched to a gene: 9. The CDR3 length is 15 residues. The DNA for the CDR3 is TGTGCCAGCAGAGCCGGGACAGGGAGAGCTTCACCCCTCCACTTT. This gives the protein CASRAGTGRASPLHF.

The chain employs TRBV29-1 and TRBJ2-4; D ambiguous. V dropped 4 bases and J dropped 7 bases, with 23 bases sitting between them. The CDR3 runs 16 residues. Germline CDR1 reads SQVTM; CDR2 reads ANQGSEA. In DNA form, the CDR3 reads TGCAGCGTTGTAAAACAGTCTCCCTTCCTTAGTAACATTCAGTACTTC. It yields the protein CSVVKQSPFLSNIQYF. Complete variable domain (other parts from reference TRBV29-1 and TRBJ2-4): SAVISQKPSRDICQRGTSLTIQCQVDSQVTMMFWYRQQPGQSLTLIATANQGSEATYESGFVIDKFPISRPNLTFSTLTVSNMSPEDSSIYLCSVVKQSPFLSNIQYFGAGTRLSVL.

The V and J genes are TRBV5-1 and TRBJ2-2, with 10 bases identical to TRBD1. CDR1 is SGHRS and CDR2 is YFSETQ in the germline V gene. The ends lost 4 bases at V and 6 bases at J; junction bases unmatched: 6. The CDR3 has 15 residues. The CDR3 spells CASSPGTGVAGELFF. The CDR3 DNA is TGCGCCAGCAGCCCCGGGACAGGGGTGGCCGGGGAGCTGTTTTTT.

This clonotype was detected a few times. CDR3 sequence: CASSPGLAGGHTGELFF. CDR3 in DNA: TGCGCCAGCAGCCCGGGACTAGCGGGAGGACACACCGGGGAGCTGTTTTTT. The chain is built from TRBV5-1 and TRBJ2-2; 15 nucleotides match TRBD2. This CDR3 comprises 17 residues. Unmatched junction bases numbered 4, after V lost 4 bases and J lost 3 bases. Looked up from germline, CDR1 is SGHRS and CDR2 is YFSETQ.

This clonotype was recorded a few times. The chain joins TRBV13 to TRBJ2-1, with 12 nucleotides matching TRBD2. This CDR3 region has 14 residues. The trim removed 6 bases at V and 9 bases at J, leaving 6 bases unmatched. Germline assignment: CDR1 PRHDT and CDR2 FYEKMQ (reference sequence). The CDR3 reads CASRLAGGPGEQFF. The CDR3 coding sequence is TGTGCCAGCAGGCTAGCGGGAGGGCCAGGTGAGCAGTTCTTC.

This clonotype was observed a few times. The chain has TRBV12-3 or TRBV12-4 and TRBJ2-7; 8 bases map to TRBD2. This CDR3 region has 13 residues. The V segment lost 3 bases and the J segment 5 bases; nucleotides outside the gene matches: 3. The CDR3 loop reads CASSFREGDEQYF. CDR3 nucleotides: TGTGCCAGCAGTTTTCGGGAGGGGGACGAGCAGTACTTC.

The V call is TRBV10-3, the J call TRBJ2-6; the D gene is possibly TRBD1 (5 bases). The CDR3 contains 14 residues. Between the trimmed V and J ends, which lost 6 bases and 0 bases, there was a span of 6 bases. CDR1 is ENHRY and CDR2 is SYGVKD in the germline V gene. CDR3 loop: CAIRDSSGANVLTF. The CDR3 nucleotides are TGTGCCATCAGAGACAGCTCTGGGGCCAACGTCCTGACTTTC.

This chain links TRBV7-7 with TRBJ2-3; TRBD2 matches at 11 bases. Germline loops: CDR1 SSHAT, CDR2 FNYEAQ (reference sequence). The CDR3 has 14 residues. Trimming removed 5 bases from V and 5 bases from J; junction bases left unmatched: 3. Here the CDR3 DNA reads TGTGCCAGCAGCCGTACTAGCGGGAGAGATACGCAGTATTTT. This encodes CASSRTSGRDTQYF.

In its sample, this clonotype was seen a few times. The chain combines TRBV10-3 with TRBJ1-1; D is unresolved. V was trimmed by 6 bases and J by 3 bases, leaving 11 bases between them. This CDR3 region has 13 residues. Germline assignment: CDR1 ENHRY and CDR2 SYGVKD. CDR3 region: CAISEGEDTEAFF. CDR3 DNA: TGTGCCATCAGCGAGGGAGAGGACACTGAAGCTTTCTTT.

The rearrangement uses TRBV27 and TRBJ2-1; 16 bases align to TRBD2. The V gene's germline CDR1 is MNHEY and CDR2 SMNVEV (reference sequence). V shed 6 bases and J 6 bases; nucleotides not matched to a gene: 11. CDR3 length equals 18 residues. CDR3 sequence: CASSPRGTSGRAANEQFF. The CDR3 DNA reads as TGTGCCAGCAGCCCTAGAGGGACTAGCGGGAGGGCCGCCAATGAGCAGTTCTTC.